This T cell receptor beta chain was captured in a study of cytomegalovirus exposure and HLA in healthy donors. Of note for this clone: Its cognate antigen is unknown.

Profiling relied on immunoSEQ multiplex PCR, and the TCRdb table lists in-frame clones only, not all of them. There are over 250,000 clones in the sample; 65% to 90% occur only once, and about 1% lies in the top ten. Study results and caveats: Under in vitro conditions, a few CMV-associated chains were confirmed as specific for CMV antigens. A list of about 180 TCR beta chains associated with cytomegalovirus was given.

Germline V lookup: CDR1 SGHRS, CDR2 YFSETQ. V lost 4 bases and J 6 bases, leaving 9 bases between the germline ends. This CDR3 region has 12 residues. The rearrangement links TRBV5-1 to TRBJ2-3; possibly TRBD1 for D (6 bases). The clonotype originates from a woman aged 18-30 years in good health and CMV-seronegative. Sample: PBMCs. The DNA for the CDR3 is TGCGCCAGCAGCGTCACAGGGGATACGCAGTATTTT. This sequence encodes CASSVTGDTQYF.